This T cell receptor beta chain was identified in a study of blood T cell repertoires in COVID-19. Study overall: The United States, Italy and Spain provided the acute and convalescent COVID-19 samples.

CDR3 length: 17 residues. The ends lost 3 bases at V and 0 bases at J; junction bases unmatched: 8. Germline CDR1 SGDLS, CDR2 YYNGEE. Authors' processing steps: Amplifying reference gene primers gave estimates of nucleated cell counts. The method was immunoSEQ multiplex PCR; TCRdb's version includes in-frame clones alone and lacks a portion of them. The D gene and trimming were derived from the DNA, and the V and J assignments and clone size from that table. This sample has around 700,000 clones, with 70% to 90% found just once. The chain couples TRBV9 to TRBJ1-3; 8 bases agree with TRBD1. What was sequenced was peripheral blood. The source is a young woman with acute or convalescent COVID-19. The CDR3 nucleotides read TGTGCCAGCAGCGGACACCGGGACAGGTCCTCTGGAAACACCATATATTTT. Translation gives CASSGHRDRSSGNTIYF.